What follows are 4 T cell receptor beta chains derived from one specimen sequenced in a study of T cell repertoires in cytomegalovirus infection. Antigens for these TCRs are unknown. TCRdb called the reads again in MiXCR, with one record for every CDR3 protein. The table includes 7,500 to 9,000 distinct CDR3 sequences, roughly 49% detected once. Sequenced input: PBMCs, sequenced either directly or after in vitro stimulation (not recorded which). These receptor sequences come from a human donor in good health (CMV status not recorded). Some clones in this sample may be carry-over from other donors' samples.

The V gene is TRBV15, the J gene TRBJ2-7; D is unresolved. The CDR3 sequence is 14 residues long. The ends were cut back, 0 bases at V and 3 bases at J, with 9 bases in the middle. Germline CDR1 and CDR2: LNHNV and YYDKDF (reference sequence). CDR3 in DNA: TGTGCCACCAGCAGAGACGCATCGGGCTACGAGCAGTACTTC. Translated: CATSRDASGYEQYF.

This clonotype appeared once. The chain carries TRBV5-5 and TRBJ1-1, with unresolved D. Trimming removed 2 bases at V and 2 bases at J, with 13 bases between. The V gene's germline CDR1 is SGHKS and CDR2 YYEKEE (reference sequence). The CDR3 has 15 residues. The CDR3 coding sequence is TGTGCCAGCAGCTTAACCCATGTGGGAAACACTGAAGCTTTCTTT. This encodes CASSLTHVGNTEAFF.

This clonotype was counted many times. This chain joins TRBV6-1 and TRBJ2-5; D remains unclear. This CDR3 comprises 14 residues. Germline V gives CDR1 MNHNS, CDR2 SASEGT. V was cut by 4 bases and J by 7 bases, with 16 bases left in between. The DNA of the CDR3 is TGTGCCAGCAGTGCCCAGAGACAATCCATGACCCAGTACTTC. It is translated as CASSAQRQSMTQYF.

This clonotype turned up a few times. The gene calls are TRBV7-6 and TRBJ1-5; no clear D. Deletions cut 9 bases from V and 1 base from J, with 16 bases between. This CDR3 has 15 residues. The V gene's germline CDR1 is SGHVS and CDR2 FNYEAQ. CDR3 sequence (DNA): TGTGCCAGAGGCCTCGAAACATACAGCAATCAGCCCCAGCATTTT. Translation gives CARGLETYSNQPQHF. Full variable domain (outside the CDR3, taken from reference TRBV7-6 and TRBJ1-5): GAGVSQSPRYKVTKRGQDVALRCDPISGHVSLYWYRQALGQGPEFLTYFNYEAQQDKSGLPNDRFSAERPEGSISTLTIQRTEQRDSAMYRCARGLETYSNQPQHFGDGTRLSIL.